These 17 T cell receptor beta chains originate from one sample sequenced in a study of neurological immune-mediated disorders. Using its own MiXCR run on the 5' RACE reads, TCRdb lists one record per CDR3 protein. The table lists tens of thousands of distinct CDR3 sequences, over 12% of them singletons, with about 6.8% in the top ten. Sequences were obtained from PBMCs. These TCRs come from a woman in her forties or fifties in good health.

The table lists this clonotype with many counts. V is TRBV5-1 and J is TRBJ2-5; maybe TRBD1 (5 bases). Trimming shortened V by 7 bases and J by 5 bases, and 12 bases separated the two germline ends. CDR1 is SGHRS, CDR2 YFSETQ, per germline. The CDR3 totals 12 residues. The CDR3 loop is CASSRVGETQYF. CDR3 in DNA: TGCGCCAGCTCCAGGGTGGGGGAGACCCAGTACTTC.

This clonotype was recorded a few times. The CDR3 bases are TGCGCCAGCAGCCAAGATTTTCGCGGCGGGTCCTACTCCTACGAGCAGTACTTC. It codes for CASSQDFRGGSYSYEQYF. The chain uses TRBV4-1 and TRBJ2-7, with D possibly being TRBD2 (5 bases). V was pared by 0 bases and J by 0 bases, with 18 bases between. The CDR3 loop spans 18 amino acids. Germline lookup yields CDR1 MGHRA and CDR2 YSYEKL.

This clonotype was counted a single time. With a much larger clone just one base away, this may be a read error. V gene TRBV20-1 combines with J gene TRBJ1-3, with D unresolved. With 2 bases removed from V and 4 bases from J, the gap between germline ends came to 9 bases. This CDR3 spans 13 amino acids. In germline, CDR1 is DFQATT, CDR2 SNEGSKA (reference sequence). The CDR3 protein is CSARKPPGNTIYF. CDR3 DNA sequence: TGCAGTGCTAGAAAACCACCGGGAAACACCATATATTTT.

This clonotype showed up just a few times. This sequence joins TRBV28 and TRBJ2-2; 8 nucleotides align to TRBD2. The V and J ends lost 6 bases and 6 bases, in that order; junction bases with no gene match: 6. The CDR3 is 14 residues long. Looked up from germline, CDR1 is MDHEN and CDR2 is SYDVKM. DNA of the CDR3: TGTGCCAGCAGCCCTGGCGGGAGGTCCGGGGAGCTGTTTTTT. Encoded protein: CASSPGGRSGELFF.

Notes on this clonotype: The junction departs from the called germline gene at one end, perhaps through a read error. This rearrangement joins TRBV7-3 to TRBJ2-1, with D tentatively TRBD1 (5 bases). CDR1 is SGHTA and CDR2 is FQGTGA in the germline V gene. The CDR3 is made up of 13 amino acids. CDR3 sequence (DNA): TGTGTCAGCAGCTTGGGGCCATACAATGAGCAGTTCTTC. Amino acids: CVSSLGPYNEQFF.

This clonotype was counted ten times or more. V gene TRBV5-1 combines with J gene TRBJ2-7; TRBD2 agrees at 14 bases. The J segment lost 0 bases and the V segment lost 4 bases, leaving 3 bases of the junction unmatched. Germline-derived CDR1 and CDR2 are SGHRS and YFSETQ. There are 16 residues in the CDR3. As DNA, the CDR3 is TGCGCCAGCAGCCGTGGGACTAGCGGGAGCTCCTACGAGCAGTACTTC. Translating it yields CASSRGTSGSSYEQYF.

This clonotype has ten or more counts. The V and J genes are TRBV10-3 and TRBJ2-5; the D is unclear. Germline V gene data show CDR1 as ENHRY and CDR2 as SYGVKD. The CDR3 has 13 residues. V was pared by 4 bases and J by 7 bases, with 13 bases between. The CDR3 nucleotides are TGTGCCATCAGTGCTGACGGCTCGGGGACCCAGTACTTC. It yields the protein CAISADGSGTQYF.

This clonotype appeared many times. The chain joins TRBV9 to TRBJ2-7; D perhaps matches TRBD2 (6 bases). The CDR3 covers 14 residues. Trimming removed 0 bases from V and 6 bases from J, with 13 bases in between. Germline CDR1 is SGDLS and CDR2 is YYNGEE. CDR3 in amino acids: CASSVVSGAGEQYF. CDR3 bases: TGTGCCAGCAGCGTAGTATCGGGAGCAGGCGAGCAGTACTTC. Complete variable domain (other parts from reference TRBV9 and TRBJ2-7): DSGVTQTPKHLITATGQRVTLRCSPRSGDLSVYWYQQSLDQGLQFLIQYYNGEERAKGNILERFSAQQFPDLHSELNLSSLELGDSALYFCASSVVSGAGEQYFGPGTRLTVT.

The sample holds many counts of this clonotype. The V and J genes are TRBV12-3 or TRBV12-4 and TRBJ1-5, with a possible D match to TRBD1 (5 bases). The CDR3 extends over 15 amino acids. The V gene lost 8 bases and the J gene lost 1 base, with 15 bases spanning the gap. The CDR3 bases are TGTGCCAGCGGGTACAGGATGAACAGCAATCAGCCCCAGCATTTT. Amino acid sequence: CASGYRMNSNQPQHF.

This clonotype was recorded many times. CDR3 nucleotide sequence: TGTGCCAGCAGCTTAGTGTGGCTAGTCGGCACAGATACGCAGTATTTT. Translating gives CASSLVWLVGTDTQYF. The chain joins TRBV7-2 to TRBJ2-3; D gene ambiguous. Germline V gene data show CDR1 as SGHTA and CDR2 as FQGNSA. The CDR3 has 16 residues. The germline V and J ends were trimmed by 1 base and 1 base, with 12 bases remaining between them.

The CDR3 bases are TGCAGTGCGGCGGCGGGCTCTTCCACAGATACGCAGTATTTT. This encodes CSAAAGSSTDTQYF. The V and J genes are TRBV20-1 and TRBJ2-3, with D possibly matching TRBD2 (5 bases). With 6 bases removed from V and 2 bases from J, the gap between germline ends came to 15 bases. The CDR3 is 14 residues long. Germline loops: CDR1 DFQATT, CDR2 SNEGSKA (reference sequence).

This clonotype was seen many times. This chain uses TRBV19 with TRBJ1-2; D is unclear. This CDR3 is built from 14 residues. The germline V gene encodes CDR1 LNHDA and CDR2 SQIVND (reference sequence). The germline V and J ends were trimmed by 0 bases and 5 bases, with 10 bases remaining between them. The CDR3 DNA reads TGTGCCAGTAGTATAGATTCCCACGCTTATGGCTACACCTTC. Protein sequence: CASSIDSHAYGYTF.

This clonotype was seen repeatedly, ten times or more. V and J are TRBV20-1 and TRBJ2-3; TRBD2 matches at 12 bases. V gave up 4 bases and J gave up 6 bases; unmatched junction bases: 11. The CDR3 spans 16 residues. Germline V lookup: CDR1 DFQATT, CDR2 SNEGSKA (reference sequence). CDR3 nucleotide sequence: TGCAGTGCTACTACCTCTAGCGGGAGGGCATCGGATACGCAGTATTTT. Its translation is CSATTSSGRASDTQYF.

This clonotype was detected many times. The chain joins TRBV5-6 to TRBJ2-7, with TRBD1 matching 8 bases. The germline gives CDR1 SGHDT, CDR2 YYEEEE. The CDR3 has 12 residues. The ends lost 4 bases at V and 4 bases at J; junction bases unmatched: 1. The CDR3 protein is CASSRTGYEQYF. The CDR3 nucleotides read TGTGCCAGCAGCCGGACAGGGTACGAGCAGTACTTC.

This clonotype was observed at least ten times. The rearrangement joins TRBV12-3 or TRBV12-4 to TRBJ1-5, with TRBD1 matching over 9 bases. Losses at the gene ends were 4 bases for V and 7 bases for J; bases not matched to a gene: 11. The CDR3 totals 16 residues. Here the CDR3 reads CASSYRGTGGGQPQHF. The CDR3 bases are TGTGCCAGCAGTTACAGGGGAACAGGGGGCGGACAGCCCCAGCATTTT.

This clonotype was detected only a few times. This rearrangement joins TRBV27 to TRBJ2-5, with D maybe TRBD1 (6 bases). CDR1 and CDR2 (germline): MNHEY, SMNVEV (reference sequence). Trimming removed 5 bases from V and 5 bases from J, with 15 bases in between. CDR3 length: 14 residues. The CDR3 loop is CASSHTGRWETQYF. The CDR3 DNA is TGTGCCAGCAGTCATACAGGGAGATGGGAGACCCAGTACTTC.

Ten or more counts support this clonotype. The V call is TRBV6-6, the J call TRBJ2-7, with D perhaps matching TRBD1 (5 bases). The CDR3 spans 13 residues. V was shortened by 5 bases and J by 6 bases, with 14 bases between the two germline ends. Germline lookup yields CDR1 MNHNY and CDR2 SVGAGI (reference sequence). The CDR3 sequence is CASSPQGVSEQYF. Here the CDR3 DNA reads TGTGCCAGCAGTCCCCAAGGGGTTTCCGAGCAGTACTTC.